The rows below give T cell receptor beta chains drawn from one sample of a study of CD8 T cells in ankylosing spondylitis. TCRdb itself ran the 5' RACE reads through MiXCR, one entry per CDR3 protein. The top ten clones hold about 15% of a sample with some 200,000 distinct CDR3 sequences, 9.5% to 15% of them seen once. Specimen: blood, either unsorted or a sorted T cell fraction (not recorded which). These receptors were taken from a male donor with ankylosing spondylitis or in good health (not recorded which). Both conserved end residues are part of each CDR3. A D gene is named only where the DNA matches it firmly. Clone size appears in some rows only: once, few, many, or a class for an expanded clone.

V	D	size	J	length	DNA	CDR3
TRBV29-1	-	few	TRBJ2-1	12	TGCAGCGTTCTGAGGGGAGGCGATGAGCAGTTCTTC	CSVLRGGDEQFF
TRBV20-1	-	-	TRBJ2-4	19	TGCAGTGCTAGAGATCAGGAGTCGGCGGGGTTTCGAGGGGGAAACATTCAGTACTTC	CSARDQESAGFRGGNIQYF
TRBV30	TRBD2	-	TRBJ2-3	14	TGTGCCTGGACCCCGGGACTAGTCGGAGATACGCAGTATTTT	CAWTPGLVGDTQYF
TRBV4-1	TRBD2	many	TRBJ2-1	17	TGCGCCAGCAGCCCGGGGGCAGCGGGGGGCTCCTACAATGAGCAGTTCTTC	CASSPGAAGGSYNEQFF
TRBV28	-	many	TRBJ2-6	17	TGTGCCAGCAGTTTTATTTCGGGGGACTCTGGGGCCAACGTCCTGACTTTC	CASSFISGDSGANVLTF
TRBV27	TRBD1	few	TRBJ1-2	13	TGTGCCAGCAGTGCGGGACAGGGCTATGGCTACACCTTC	CASSAGQGYGYTF
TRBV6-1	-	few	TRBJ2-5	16	TGTGCCAGCACTCCGACGGGGTTCGGGGGTGGGGAGACCCAGTACTTC	CASTPTGFGGGETQYF
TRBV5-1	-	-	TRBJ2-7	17	TGCGCCAGCAGCTTGGGGAGAAGTCAGCCCACCCTCTACGAGCAGTACTTC	CASSLGRSQPTLYEQYF
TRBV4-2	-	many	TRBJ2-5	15	TGTGCCAGCAGCCAAGATCTTGGGCGTCAAGAGACCCAGTACTTC	CASSQDLGRQETQYF
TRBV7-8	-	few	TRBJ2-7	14	TGTGCCAGCAGCTGGCCGGGGGACACCTACGAGCAGTACTTC	CASSWPGDTYEQYF
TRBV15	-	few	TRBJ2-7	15	TGTGCCACCAGCGAATTCCAGGGGTTCGGCTACGAGCAGTACTTC	CATSEFQGFGYEQYF
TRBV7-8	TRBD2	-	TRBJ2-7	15	TGTGCCAGCAGCTACCGGACTAGCGGGAGCTACGAGCAGTACTTC	CASSYRTSGSYEQYF
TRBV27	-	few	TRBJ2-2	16	TGTGCCAGCAGTTTAATGGGGACTCAAGGTACCGGGGAGCTGTTTTTT	CASSLMGTQGTGELFF
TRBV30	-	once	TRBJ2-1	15	TGTGCCTGGAGTGTGGAGGACTTGACCTACAATGAGCAGTTCTTC	CAWSVEDLTYNEQFF
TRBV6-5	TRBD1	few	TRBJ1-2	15	TGTGCCAGCAGTTACGGGGCAGGGGGCTCCTATGGCTACACCTTC	CASSYGAGGSYGYTF
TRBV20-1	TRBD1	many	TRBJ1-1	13	TGCAGTGCTGGGGGACAGGGGGAAACTGAAGCTTTCTTT	CSAGGQGETEAFF
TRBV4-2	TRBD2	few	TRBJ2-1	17	TGTGCCAGCAGCGACCGGACTAGCGGGAGGCCCTACAATGAGCAGTTCTTC	CASSDRTSGRPYNEQFF
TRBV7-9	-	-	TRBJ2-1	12	TGTGCCAGCAGCTTTGGGGCGGATGAGCAGTTCTTC	CASSFGADEQFF
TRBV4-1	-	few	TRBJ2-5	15	TGCGCCAGCAGCCACCGGGACACGTACCAAGAGACCCAGTACTTC	CASSHRDTYQETQYF
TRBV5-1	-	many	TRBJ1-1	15	TGCGCCAGCAGCCCCCTACAGGGCCTAAACACTGAAGCTTTCTTT	CASSPLQGLNTEAFF
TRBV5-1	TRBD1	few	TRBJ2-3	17	TGCGCCAGCAGCTTTTCCTGGGACAGGGGATTGGCAGATACGCAGTATTTT	CASSFSWDRGLADTQYF
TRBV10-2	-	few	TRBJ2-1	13	TGCGCCAGCCATCCCTCGGAGAACAATGAGCAGTTCTTC	CASHPSENNEQFF
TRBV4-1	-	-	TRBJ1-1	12	TGCGCCAGCAGCCAAATGAATAGTGAAGCTTTCTTT	CASSQMNSEAFF
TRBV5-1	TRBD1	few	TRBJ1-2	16	TGCGCCAGCAGCTTGGACGGACAGGGGTATCCCTATGGCTACACCTTC	CASSLDGQGYPYGYTF
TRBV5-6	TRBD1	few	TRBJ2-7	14	TGTGCCAGCAGCTTGTCGGGACAGGTGGGAGAGCAGTACTTC	CASSLSGQVGEQYF
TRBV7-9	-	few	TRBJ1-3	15	TGTGCCAGCAGCTTAGTGGGGCGTCCCCCTGGCACCATATATTTT	CASSLVGRPPGTIYF
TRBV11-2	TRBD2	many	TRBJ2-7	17	TGTGCCAGCAGCTTACCTCCAGAGACTAGCGGACTTTACGAGCAGTACTTC	CASSLPPETSGLYEQYF